This T cell receptor (beta chain) was identified in a study of cytomegalovirus exposure and HLA in healthy donors. General study findings and limits: Researchers reportedly found TCR beta sequences accurately predicted most subjects' HLA-A and HLA-B alleles. Cytomegalovirus association was assigned to over 150 TCR beta chains. A missense DCLRE1C variant was associated with V- and J-gene trimming of TCR beta chains in a later analysis, and an independent cohort replicated the association.

The PCR was carried out with 60 Vbeta primers and 13 Jbeta primers. Repertoires were generated with immunoSEQ multiplex PCR, while TCRdb's copy carries only in-frame clones and drops some. The sample records 80,000 to 95,000 clones, under 75% being singletons. The J segment lost 2 bases and the V segment lost 5 bases, leaving 9 bases of the junction unmatched. The CDR3 totals 16 residues. Germline CDR1 reads SGHNT; CDR2 reads YYREEE (reference sequence). This clone was found once. Antigen: not known. The chain couples TRBV5-4 to TRBJ2-1; 8 nucleotides align to TRBD1. This receptor was taken from a human donor in good health. Material: PBMCs. CDR3 sequence (DNA): TGTGCCAGCAGTAAACCCGGGACAGGACCCTACAATGAGCAGTTCTTC. Translating gives CASSKPGTGPYNEQFF. Combining the CDR3 with reference TRBV5-4 and TRBJ2-1 gives the whole variable domain ETGVTQSPTHLIKTRGQQVTLRCSSQSGHNTVSWYQQALGQGPQFIFQYYREEENGRGNFPPRFSGLQFPNYSSELNVNALELDDSALYLCASSKPGTGPYNEQFFGPGTRLTVL.